This TCR beta chain was found in a study of cytomegalovirus exposure and HLA in healthy donors (dated by TCRdb to 2015 to 2018). Broadly, across the study: According to a later analysis, the 120 or so validation repertoires were produced on the same platform as the approximately 620 repertoires of the first cohort. The study aimed to test whether signatures of past pathogen exposure could be identified by cataloging public T cell receptors. Along with the roughly 700-subject first cohort, a separate validation cohort of over a hundred different subjects was used. The study combined high-throughput TCR immunosequencing, statistical association of individual TCRs with disease status, and machine learning to predict cytomegalovirus infection status. Overall study results and their limits: Subsequent analysis determined that TCRs grouped into clusters in the first cohort also showed a tendency toward co-occurrence across the 120 validation repertoires, and approximately 93% of cluster scores exceeded 0. The validation cohort had no HLA typing available for a later analysis, so co-occurrence within that cohort was assessed over all 130 or so repertoires. Cytomegalovirus status was reported to be diagnosed by the classifier with high specificity and sensitivity in both the original and validation cohorts. A few of the identified cytomegalovirus-associated TCR beta chains were confirmed in vitro to be specific for cytomegalovirus antigens. A total of 150 to 200 TCR beta chains were listed by the study as associated with cytomegalovirus. While some public TCRs were present in many individuals, most TCR sequences turned up only very rarely across donors. The authors suggested that the approach could potentially be extended to other disease states and immunological phenotypes.

Library preparation was by the immunoSEQ multiplex PCR assay. The authors' analysis ran thus. To diagnose cytomegalovirus status from the catalog of TCR beta chain sequences, a statistical classification framework was built. The source is immuneACCESS, and TCRdb retained only in-frame sequences with V and J called. Part of the clones is not carried over; for the studies checked, unresolved V genes explain less than half of this, and the remainder is unexplained. D and trimming come from the DNA, and the V and J calls and clone size come from that table. Recorded for this sample are 75,000 to 90,000 clones; 85% to 95% of them occurred a single time. The ten largest make up roughly 0.75% of the sample. The donors belonged to the validation cohort of about 120 subjects, which was separate from the approximately 610-subject first cohort. About this clone itself: Its recognized antigen is unknown. It has no much larger one-base neighbor in the sample; base qualities were not kept.

From the germline V gene, CDR1 is SNHLY and CDR2 is FYNNEI. The germline ends are 10 bases apart after V is trimmed by 11 bases and J by 0 bases. From its cysteine to its phenylalanine, the CDR3 spans 13 amino acids. The kept DNA is CDR3 alone, 39 bases in frame from the first base. Specimen: PBMCs. The origin of this receptor is a woman younger than 30 in good health and CMV-seronegative. The V gene is TRBV2 and the J gene is TRBJ2-2, and the D gene may be TRBD2, 5 bases matching. The bases read TGTGCCGGAGCGGAGGCGAACACCGGGGAGCTGTTTTTT. This encodes CAGAEANTGELFF. Supplemented by the reference TRBV2 and TRBJ2-2 proteins around the CDR3, the complete variable domain is EPEVTQTPSHQVTQMGQEVILRCVPISNHLYFYWYRQILGQKVEFLVSFYNNEISEKSEIFDDQFSVERPDGSNFTLKIRSTKLEDSAMYFCAGAEANTGELFFGEGSRLTVL.